These 25 T cell receptor beta chains originate from one sample sequenced in a study of cytomegalovirus exposure and HLA in healthy donors. Some clones are missing from TCRdb's copy, which holds only in-frame ones; the method was immunoSEQ multiplex PCR. Of 100,000 to 150,000 clones detected, roughly 90% appear once; the ten largest clones hold 1.5% to 2%. The sequenced sample was PBMCs. These receptors all come from a woman aged 18-29 years in good health and CMV-seronegative.

V and J are TRBV5-1 and TRBJ2-5; 13 bases fit TRBD2. The CDR3 has 17 residues. From germline, CDR1 is SGHRS and CDR2 YFSETQ. J gave up 4 bases and V 4 bases, and 10 bases lay outside the gene matches. Written as DNA, the CDR3 is TGCGCCAGCAGCAACTCAGGACTAGCGGGAGTGTTAGAGACCCAGTACTTC. Translation gives CASSNSGLAGVLETQYF.

The CDR3 protein is CASSPGGGGLSQPQHF. In DNA, the CDR3 is TGTGCCAGCAGCCCCGGGGGGGGAGGATTAAGTCAGCCCCAGCATTTT. The chain has TRBV28 and TRBJ1-5; maybe TRBD1 (5 bases). V shed 6 bases and J shed 6 bases, with 21 bases lying between them. The CDR3 contains 16 residues. The germline V gene encodes CDR1 MDHEN and CDR2 SYDVKM.

The J gene is TRBJ1-1, the V gene TRBV30, with 10 bases matching TRBD1. CDR1 GTSNPN and CDR2 SVGIG come from the germline V gene (reference sequence). Losses at the gene ends were 0 bases for V and 3 bases for J; bases not matched to a gene: 1. The CDR3 loop spans 14 amino acids. The CDR3 DNA sequence: TGTGCCTGGAGTGTAGGGACAGGGGACACTGAAGCTTTCTTT. Translated: CAWSVGTGDTEAFF.

V and J are TRBV5-1 and TRBJ2-7, with 8 nucleotides matching TRBD2. With V trimmed by 0 bases and J by 1 base, 6 bases remained unmatched. The CDR3 runs to 16 residues. From germline, CDR1 is SGHRS and CDR2 YFSETQ. The CDR3 nucleotides are TGCGCCAGCAGCTTGGCCTATAGCGGGAAATCCTACGAGCAGTACTTC. Translation: CASSLAYSGKSYEQYF.

This chain uses TRBV16 with TRBJ2-1; D may be TRBD2 (6 bases). CDR1 is KGHSY, CDR2 FQNENV, per germline. V dropped 1 base and J dropped 7 bases, with 8 bases sitting between them. The CDR3 sequence is 13 residues long. The CDR3 DNA reads as TGTGCCAGCAGCCAATTGGGGGGAAATGAGCAGTTCTTC. Translation gives CASSQLGGNEQFF.

The chain uses TRBV18 and TRBJ2-7; the match to TRBD2 covers 11 bases. The germline gives CDR1 KGHSH, CDR2 LQKENI. V lost 3 bases to trimming and J lost 4 bases; unmatched junction nucleotides: 8. This CDR3 comprises 16 residues. The CDR3 loop is CASSPLLAGGPYEQYF. CDR3 bases: TGTGCCAGCTCACCCCTCCTAGCGGGAGGACCTTACGAGCAGTACTTC.

This rearrangement joins TRBV28 to TRBJ2-6; D might be TRBD1 (5 bases). The length of the CDR3 is 17 residues. V was cut by 5 bases and J by 5 bases, with 19 bases left in between. The germline gives CDR1 MDHEN, CDR2 SYDVKM. The CDR3 nucleotides are TGTGCCAGCAGTGCGATTTGGACACAAAGTCGGGCCAACGTCCTGACTTTC. The encoded protein is CASSAIWTQSRANVLTF.

A single count supports this clone. The gene calls are TRBV5-1 and TRBJ1-4; TRBD1 might be the D (5 bases). Germline CDR1 reads SGHRS; CDR2 reads YFSETQ. V lost 6 bases and J 4 bases, leaving 10 bases between the germline ends. The CDR3 has 13 amino acids. CDR3 DNA sequence: TGCGCCAGCACGGGAGGACATAATGAAAAACTGTTTTTT. This encodes CASTGGHNEKLFF. The full variable domain, completed using reference TRBV5-1 and TRBJ1-4, is KAGVTQTPRYLIKTRGQQVTLSCSPISGHRSVSWYQQTPGQGLQFLFEYFSETQRNKGNFPGRFSGRQFSNSRSEMNVSTLELGDSALYLCASTGGHNEKLFFGSGTQLSVL.

CDR3 in DNA: TGTGCCAGCAGTGAAACGGAGGGACAGAGCTACGAGCAGTACTTC. This encodes CASSETEGQSYEQYF. This chain connects TRBV6-1 to TRBJ2-7; TRBD1 might be the D (7 bases). This CDR3 comprises 15 residues. CDR1 is MNHNS and CDR2 is SASEGT in the germline V gene. V shed 2 bases and J shed 3 bases, with 14 bases lying between them.

V is TRBV4-3 and J is TRBJ1-5; D uncertain. CDR3 size: 15 residues. Germline CDR1 is LGHNA and CDR2 is YSLEER. The ends were cut back, 0 bases at V and 0 bases at J, with 6 bases in the middle. The CDR3 loop is CASSQERDSNQPQHF. The CDR3 nucleotides are TGCGCCAGCAGCCAAGAACGGGATAGCAATCAGCCCCAGCATTTT.

The rearrangement joins TRBV7-9 to TRBJ1-6, with D maybe TRBD1 (6 bases). The CDR3 has 17 amino acids. With 5 bases removed from V and 4 bases from J, the gap between germline ends came to 18 bases. Germline CDR1 reads SEHNR; CDR2 reads FQNEAQ (reference sequence). For the CDR3, the DNA is TGTGCCAGCAGCCCAAGGGACACGAGCTCGTATAATTCACCCCTCCACTTT. Translated, it gives CASSPRDTSSYNSPLHF.

J is TRBJ2-7 and V is TRBV28, with a weak D call TRBD2 (6 bases). Trimming shortened V by 6 bases and J by 11 bases, and 23 bases separated the two germline ends. CDR1 and CDR2 from the germline V gene are MDHEN and SYDVKM. This CDR3 contains 14 residues. DNA of the CDR3: TGTGCCAGCAGCAACCCTGGGACTCGGTCGTGGAAGTACTTC. This sequence encodes CASSNPGTRSWKYF.

This chain connects TRBV29-1 to TRBJ2-5; 14 nucleotides match TRBD2. Trimming removed 6 bases from V and 6 bases from J; junction bases left unmatched: 6. This CDR3 has 14 amino acids. The germline V gene encodes CDR1 SQVTM and CDR2 ANQGSEA. CDR3 sequence (DNA): TGCAGCGTGATGACTAGCGGGGGGGCGCAGACCCAGTACTTC. It encodes CSVMTSGGAQTQYF.

The rearrangement uses TRBV2 and TRBJ1-5; D is possibly TRBD1 (6 bases). The CDR3 sequence is 15 residues long. Trimming cost V 4 bases and J 3 bases, with 13 bases left between them. Germline V lookup: CDR1 SNHLY, CDR2 FYNNEI. CDR3 sequence (DNA): TGTGCCAGCAGTGTTAGGACAGAGACCAATCAGCCCCAGCATTTT. Amino acids: CASSVRTETNQPQHF.

This clone was picked up one time. The gene calls are TRBV9 and TRBJ1-1, with a possible D match to TRBD1 (5 bases). Germline V CDR1 and CDR2: SGDLS, YYNGEE. This CDR3 spans 16 amino acids. Between the trimmed V and J ends, which lost 4 bases and 3 bases, there was a span of 19 bases. Here the CDR3 reads CASSPQVGGADTEAFF. The CDR3 DNA reads TGTGCCAGCAGCCCACAAGTGGGAGGGGCGGACACTGAAGCTTTCTTT.

The rearrangement links TRBV6-6 to TRBJ1-1, with D unresolved. The CDR3 contains 13 residues. CDR1 is MNHNY and CDR2 is SVGAGI in the germline V gene (reference sequence). The V end lost 8 bases, the J end lost 1 base, and 11 bases lay between the germline ends. In DNA form, the CDR3 reads TGTGCCAGCCGGAAACCAGGGAACACTGAAGCTTTCTTT. It codes for CASRKPGNTEAFF.

This chain joins TRBV18 and TRBJ1-4, with D possibly TRBD1 on 5 matching bases. Per germline, CDR1 KGHSH and CDR2 LQKENI. V was pared by 2 bases and J by 0 bases, with 10 bases between. The CDR3 totals 16 residues. The CDR3 bases are TGTGCCAGCTCACCAGGAGGGGTATCAACTAATGAAAAACTGTTTTTT. Its protein is CASSPGGVSTNEKLFF.

This chain links TRBV5-4 with TRBJ1-1; D gene uncertain. CDR3 length: 15 residues. V lost 1 base to trimming and J lost 6 bases, with 16 bases between them. Germline V gene lookup returns CDR1 SGHNT and CDR2 YYREEE (reference sequence). The CDR3 here is CASSLRVGGRAEAFF. The CDR3 coding sequence is TGTGCCAGCAGCTTGCGGGTTGGCGGGCGAGCTGAAGCTTTCTTT.

The chain links TRBV15 to TRBJ2-3; D possibly corresponds to TRBD2 (6 bases). Deletions cut 5 bases from V and 2 bases from J, with 14 bases between. The CDR3 totals 15 residues. CDR1 and CDR2 from the germline V gene are LNHNV and YYDKDF (reference sequence). In DNA, the CDR3 is TGTGCCACCAGCGGGGGACTGGCCCTCACAGATACGCAGTATTTT. Its protein product is CATSGGLALTDTQYF. Full variable domain (rest looked up from reference TRBV15 and TRBJ2-3): DAMVIQNPRYQVTQFGKPVTLSCSQTLNHNVMYWYQQKSSQAPKLLFHYYDKDFNNEADTPDNFQSRRPNTSFCFLDIRSPGLGDTAMYLCATSGGLALTDTQYFGPGTRLTVL.

This sequence joins TRBV30 and TRBJ2-1; 12 bases are a match to TRBD2. Germline assignment: CDR1 GTSNPN and CDR2 SVGIG (reference sequence). V shed 8 bases, J shed 5 bases, and the junction held 4 bases outside the gene matches. The CDR3 is made up of 13 amino acids. The CDR3 DNA follows: TGTGCCCGCTCTAGCGGGAGGGACAATGAGCAGTTCTTC. Its translation: CARSSGRDNEQFF.

Comments on this clone: The germline gene is not matched at one end of the junction; a read error may be the cause. The chain combines TRBV6-5 with TRBJ1-4; 10 nucleotides align to TRBD1. The CDR3 length is 13 residues. The germline gives CDR1 MNHEY, CDR2 SVGAGI. CDR3 in DNA: TGTGCCAGCAGTTACTCGTTGGGGACAGGGGTGATTTTT. This translates into CASSYSLGTGVIF.

This sequence joins TRBV7-3 and TRBJ2-7; 14 bases map to TRBD2. The V gene end was trimmed by 4 bases and the J gene end by 6 bases; junction bases not matched to a gene: 2. The germline V gene has CDR1 SGHTA and CDR2 FQGTGA. This CDR3 is built from 14 residues. This chain's CDR3 is CASSSGLAGVEQYF. DNA of the CDR3: TGTGCCAGCAGCTCGGGACTAGCGGGAGTCGAGCAGTACTTC.

This clone was detected many times. The chain combines TRBV5-1 with TRBJ2-7; no clear D gene. CDR1 SGHRS and CDR2 YFSETQ come from the germline V gene. The CDR3 is 13 amino acids. Trimming removed 4 bases at V and 3 bases at J, with 11 bases between. CDR3 nucleotide sequence: TGCGCCAGCAGCCCCGGGTCCAACTACGAGCAGTACTTC. It yields the protein CASSPGSNYEQYF.

This rearrangement joins TRBV5-1 to TRBJ2-2; 9 nucleotides match TRBD1. The length of the CDR3 is 15 residues. Unmatched junction bases numbered 6, after V lost 4 bases and J lost 5 bases. Germline lookup yields CDR1 SGHRS and CDR2 YFSETQ. The CDR3 loop is CASSMGQGRTGELFF. The CDR3 DNA reads TGCGCCAGCAGCATGGGACAGGGAAGGACCGGGGAGCTGTTTTTT.

This chain joins TRBV2 and TRBJ1-6; D uncertain. This CDR3 contains 16 residues. Deletions cut 2 bases from V and 10 bases from J, with 18 bases between. Germline V gene data show CDR1 as SNHLY and CDR2 as FYNNEI. The CDR3 is CASSEPPPWAASPLHF. The CDR3 DNA reads TGTGCCAGCAGTGAACCCCCCCCATGGGCTGCCTCACCCCTCCACTTT. Together with reference TRBV2 and TRBJ1-6, the CDR3 gives the full variable domain: EPEVTQTPSHQVTQMGQEVILRCVPISNHLYFYWYRQILGQKVEFLVSFYNNEISEKSEIFDDQFSVERPDGSNFTLKIRSTKLEDSAMYFCASSEPPPWAASPLHFGNGTRLTVT.